This T cell receptor (beta chain) came from a study of blood T cell repertoires in COVID-19. Here immunoSEQ multiplex PCR was the method, and the copy in TCRdb shows in-frame clones only, minus some. Altogether about 230,000 clones are present, around 85% being singletons, with the ten largest covering 7.5% to 9%. The V end was cut by 11 bases, the J end by 2 bases, with 21 bases between. Germline V gene lookup returns CDR1 LGHNT and CDR2 FRNRAP. This CDR3 spans 15 amino acids. The TCR originated in a woman of 80 years or more with acute or convalescent COVID-19. The sample comprised peripheral blood. The rearrangement uses TRBV12-5 and TRBJ1-2, with TRBD1 as a possible D gene (5 bases). The CDR3 here is CAGRDSSQFNYGYTF. CDR3 in DNA: TGTGCTGGTAGGGACTCCTCCCAATTCAACTATGGCTACACCTTC. Together with reference TRBV12-5 and TRBJ1-2, the CDR3 gives the full variable domain: DARVTQTPRHKVTEMGQEVTMRCQPILGHNTVFWYRQTMMQGLELLAYFRNRAPLDDSGMPKDRFSAEMPDATLATLKIQPSEPRDSAVYFCAGRDSSQFNYGYTFGSGTRLTVV.